The 4 T cell receptor beta chains listed next were all sequenced from one sample in a study of tumor and adjacent non-tumor tissue in lung cancer. RNA was extracted from bulk tissue without any cell sorting. TCRbeta libraries were built with three rounds of nested PCR, modified from ARM-PCR. TCRdb independently ran MiXCR on the multiplex PCR reads; one entry per CDR3 protein. Counted here are roughly 150,000 distinct CDR3 sequences, around 67% occurring once; the ten biggest clones make up roughly 18%. Sample: lung tumor tissue. All receptors come from a man aged 55-75 years with small cell lung cancer.

Notes on this clonotype: The junction departs from germline at one end; a sequencing error may be responsible. This chain uses TRBV12-3 or TRBV12-4 with TRBJ2-3, with D perhaps given as TRBD1 or TRBD2 (6 bases each). CDR3 length: 15 amino acids. This chain's CDR3 is CASSFWGARTDMQYF. In DNA, the CDR3 is TGTGCCAGCAGTTTCTGGGGGGCGCGGACTGATATGCAGTATTTT.

This clonotype was seen a single time. The rearrangement uses TRBV12-3 or TRBV12-4 and TRBJ1-6; D gene unclear. V lost 6 bases to trimming and J lost 9 bases, with 12 bases between them. The CDR3 is made up of 13 amino acids. The CDR3 protein is CASRQRHISPLHF. The CDR3 bases are TGTGCCAGCAGACAAAGACATATTTCACCCCTCCACTTT.

With regard to this clonotype: The junction and the germline gene differ at one end; a read error may be behind it. The rearrangement uses TRBV19 and TRBJ2-3; 8 nucleotides line up with TRBD1. CDR1 LNHDA and CDR2 SQIVND come from the germline V gene (reference sequence). There are 14 residues in the CDR3. CDR3 nucleotide sequence: TGTGTCAGTAGTATCCAGGGGGCGGGAGATACGCAGTATTTT. This codes for CVSSIQGAGDTQYF.

Of note for this clonotype: The junction does not match germline at one end; this may be a read error. The gene calls are TRBV6-1 and TRBJ2-7, with D possibly TRBD1 on 5 matching bases. The length of the CDR3 is 15 residues. Germline values: CDR1 MNHNS, CDR2 SASEGT. The CDR3 protein is CASSEIWGLSHEQYF. The DNA for the CDR3 is TGTGCCAGCAGTGAAATCTGGGGCCTCTCCCACGAGCAGTACTTC.